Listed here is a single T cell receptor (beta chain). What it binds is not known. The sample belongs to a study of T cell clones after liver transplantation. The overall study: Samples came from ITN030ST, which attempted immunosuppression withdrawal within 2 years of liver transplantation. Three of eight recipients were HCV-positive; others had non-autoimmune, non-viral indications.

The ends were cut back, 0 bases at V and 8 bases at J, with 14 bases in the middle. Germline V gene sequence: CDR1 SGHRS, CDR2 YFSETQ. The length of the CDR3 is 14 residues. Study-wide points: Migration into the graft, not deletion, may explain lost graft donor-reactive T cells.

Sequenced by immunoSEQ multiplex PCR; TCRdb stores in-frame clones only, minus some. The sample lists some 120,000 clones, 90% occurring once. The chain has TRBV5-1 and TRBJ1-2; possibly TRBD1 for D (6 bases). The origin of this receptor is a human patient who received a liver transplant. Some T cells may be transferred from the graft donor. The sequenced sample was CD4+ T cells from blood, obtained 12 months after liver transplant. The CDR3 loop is CASSLAEAGVGYTF. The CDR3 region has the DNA TGCGCCAGCAGCTTGGCCGAGGCAGGGGTGGGCTACACCTTC.